Reported below is one TCR beta chain. This sample was taken from a study of cytomegalovirus exposure and HLA in healthy donors. This table comes from immunoSEQ multiplex PCR, and its TCRdb copy is limited to in-frame clones, with some not included. The sample yields about 220,000 clones, about 89% seen once. Trimming stripped 0 bases from V and 0 bases from J, with 7 bases between. The CDR3 runs 14 residues. The V gene's germline CDR1 is SGHKS and CDR2 YYEKEE (reference sequence). J is TRBJ2-7 and V is TRBV5-5; the D is unclear. This TCR was recovered from a woman between 18 and 29 years old in good health and CMV-seronegative. Sequencing was performed on PBMCs. CDR3 bases: TGTGCCAGCAGCTTGGGTGTCAGCTCCTACGAGCAGTACTTC. It codes for CASSLGVSSYEQYF.